The 32 T cell receptor beta chains below all came from one sample that was sequenced in a study of blood T cells in healthy people across ages. For the second PCR, which ran for 7 to 11 cycles, a sample-barcoded 5' primer and a J-beta primer mix were used. MiXCR, run by TCRdb on the 5' RACE reads, gives a single entry per CDR3 protein. The sample lists about 1.8 million distinct CDR3 sequences, around 48% seen once, with around 2.1% in the top ten. What was sequenced was blood. The receptors derive from a woman between 40 and 55 years old in good health.

The chain carries TRBV6-1 and TRBJ2-7; unclear D gene. The CDR3 sequence is 14 residues long. Trimming cost V 10 bases and J 1 base, with 17 bases left between them. Looked up from germline, CDR1 is MNHNS and CDR2 is SASEGT. CDR3 DNA sequence: TGTGCCACCGATAGAACAAGAGTTTCCTACGAGCAGTACTTC. Protein product: CATDRTRVSYEQYF.

V usage is TRBV7-9 and J usage is TRBJ2-1, with 13 nucleotides matching TRBD2. Trimming took 5 bases from V and 5 from J; bases not matched to a gene: 6. This CDR3 is 16 amino acids long. CDR1 is SEHNR, CDR2 FQNEAQ, per germline (reference sequence). CDR3 in amino acids: CASSERLAGGDNEQFF. The CDR3 DNA reads as TGTGCCAGCAGCGAGCGACTAGCGGGGGGAGACAATGAGCAGTTCTTC. Filled out from reference TRBV7-9 and TRBJ2-1, the complete variable domain reads DTGVSQNPRHKITKRGQNVTFRCDPISEHNRLYWYRQTLGQGPEFLTYFQNEAQLEKSRLLSDRFSAERPKGSFSTLEIQRTEQGDSAMYLCASSERLAGGDNEQFFGPGTRLTVL.

The table lists this clonotype with a few counts. This rearrangement joins TRBV4-2 to TRBJ2-5, with D perhaps matching TRBD1 (6 bases). CDR1 is LGHNA, CDR2 YNFKEQ, per germline. V was pared by 1 base and J by 1 base, with 7 bases between. The CDR3 contains 14 residues. The CDR3, as DNA: TGTGCCAGCAGCCAAGCGGACAGCCAAGAGACCCAGTACTTC. Its translation: CASSQADSQETQYF.

The rearrangement links TRBV28 to TRBJ2-3, with TRBD2 matching over 8 bases. V was pared by 2 bases and J by 1 base, with 5 bases of the junction left unmatched. Germline loops: CDR1 MDHEN, CDR2 SYDVKM. There are 16 residues in the CDR3. CDR3 nucleotides: TGTGCCAGCAGTTTAACCCTCGGGGGGGGCACAGATACGCAGTATTTT. Translating it yields CASSLTLGGGTDTQYF.

This clonotype showed up many times. The gene calls are TRBV12-3 or TRBV12-4 and TRBJ2-7; D is unresolved. V was shortened by 5 bases and J by 1 base, with 12 bases between the two germline ends. The CDR3 has 14 residues. This CDR3 reads CASSRTGRSYEQYF. The CDR3, as DNA: TGTGCCAGCAGTCGTACCGGACGATCCTACGAGCAGTACTTC.

The V gene is TRBV12-3 or TRBV12-4, the J gene TRBJ2-1; maybe TRBD2 (7 bases). The CDR3 spans 15 residues. V shed 7 bases and J shed 5 bases, with 18 bases lying between them. CDR3 bases: TGTGCCAGCACCCGAAGGGGGGGAAGGGACAATGAGCAGTTCTTC. Its translation is CASTRRGGRDNEQFF.

The chain couples TRBV4-1 to TRBJ2-5; D remains ambiguous. The germline gives CDR1 MGHRA, CDR2 YSYEKL. Deletions cut 4 bases from V and 0 bases from J, with 15 bases between. This CDR3 has 16 amino acids. The chain's CDR3 is CASSPLGSRNQETQYF. For the CDR3, the DNA is TGCGCCAGCAGCCCCCTTGGAAGCCGGAACCAAGAGACCCAGTACTTC.

For the CDR3, the DNA is TGCAGTGCTAGAGATCTTGGACTAACGACAGAGACCCAGTACTTC. Its translation: CSARDLGLTTETQYF. The V and J genes are TRBV20-1 and TRBJ2-5; D possibly corresponds to TRBD2 (6 bases). V was cut by 0 bases and J by 4 bases, with 15 bases left in between. Germline V CDR1 and CDR2: DFQATT, SNEGSKA (reference sequence). This CDR3 spans 15 amino acids.

The gene calls are TRBV28 and TRBJ1-1, with D perhaps TRBD1 (6 bases). Germline-derived CDR1 and CDR2 are MDHEN and SYDVKM. This CDR3 has 16 amino acids. Trimming took off 2 bases at V and 2 bases at J, with 15 bases between the two ends. Here the CDR3 reads CASSLAAGEPNTEAFF. The DNA for the CDR3 is TGTGCCAGCAGTTTAGCGGCAGGGGAACCTAACACTGAAGCTTTCTTT.

Only a few counts were recorded for this clonotype. The chain links TRBV7-2 to TRBJ2-3; the D gene is possibly TRBD2 (7 bases). This CDR3 contains 15 residues. Germline CDR1 and CDR2: SGHTA and FQGNSA. With 2 bases removed from V and 4 bases from J, the gap between germline ends came to 13 bases. Here the CDR3 reads CASSLRRGPSDTQYF. The CDR3 DNA reads as TGTGCCAGCAGCTTAAGGCGGGGGCCCTCAGATACGCAGTATTTT.

The CDR3 DNA is TGCGCCAGCAGCCAAGAAACCCCTAACACTGAAGCTTTCTTT. Its translation: CASSQETPNTEAFF. J is TRBJ1-1 and V is TRBV4-1; D unresolved. The CDR3 totals 14 residues. The germline V and J ends were trimmed by 0 bases and 2 bases, with 7 bases remaining between them. In germline, CDR1 is MGHRA, CDR2 YSYEKL.

The CDR3 sequence: CASSGGGQTEAFF. CDR3 bases: TGTGCCAGCAGCGGAGGGGGCCAAACTGAAGCTTTCTTT. This chain joins TRBV7-3 and TRBJ1-1, with 7 bases aligning to TRBD1. The CDR3 runs to 13 residues. Germline-derived CDR1 and CDR2 are SGHTA and FQGTGA. J gave up 5 bases and V 5 bases, and 5 bases lay outside the gene matches. Complete variable domain (other parts from reference TRBV7-3 and TRBJ1-1): GAGVSQTPSNKVTEKGKYVELRCDPISGHTALYWYRQSLGQGPEFLIYFQGTGAADDSGLPNDRFFAVRPEGSVSTLKIQRTERGDSAVYLCASSGGGQTEAFFGQGTRLTVV.

The chain carries TRBV7-9 and TRBJ1-4; 9 bases are shared with TRBD1. The CDR3 is made up of 16 amino acids. Trimming removed 6 bases from V and 7 bases from J; junction bases left unmatched: 12. Germline loops: CDR1 SEHNR, CDR2 FQNEAQ (reference sequence). CDR3 nucleotide sequence: TGTGCCAGCAGGTCAGGATTACAGGGGGCGCCTGAAAAACTGTTTTTT. It encodes CASRSGLQGAPEKLFF. The variable domain in full, completed from reference TRBV7-9 and TRBJ1-4, reads DTGVSQNPRHKITKRGQNVTFRCDPISEHNRLYWYRQTLGQGPEFLTYFQNEAQLEKSRLLSDRFSAERPKGSFSTLEIQRTEQGDSAMYLCASRSGLQGAPEKLFFGSGTQLSVL.

This clonotype was counted a few times. The chain is built from TRBV20-1 and TRBJ2-7; D perhaps matches TRBD1 (5 bases). Germline V gene lookup returns CDR1 DFQATT and CDR2 SNEGSKA (reference sequence). This CDR3 is 13 amino acids long. V lost 2 bases, J lost 0 bases, and 8 bases lay in between. The CDR3 spells CSARPQGSYEQYF. Written as DNA, the CDR3 is TGCAGTGCTAGACCCCAGGGCTCCTACGAGCAGTACTTC.

The V gene is TRBV6-1, the J gene TRBJ2-7; D not certain. The CDR3 has 15 residues. The V and J ends lost 2 bases and 2 bases respectively, with 13 bases between them. The germline V gene has CDR1 MNHNS and CDR2 SASEGT. CDR3 residues: CASSEQVNIAYEQYF. In nucleotides, the CDR3 is TGTGCCAGCAGTGAACAGGTCAATATCGCCTACGAGCAGTACTTC.

The chain employs TRBV4-3 and TRBJ2-4; 8 nucleotides match TRBD2. Near its end, the DNA agrees better with TRBJ2-7, so the J call may be wrong. Germline V gene data show CDR1 as LGHNA and CDR2 as YSLEER. This CDR3 has 15 amino acids. CDR3 region: CASSQVGTRGYEQYF. CDR3 DNA sequence: TGCGCCAGCAGCCAAGTTGGGACTAGGGGATACGAGCAGTACTTC.

This clonotype appeared a few times. The rearrangement links TRBV29-1 to TRBJ1-2, with 8 bases aligning to TRBD1. This CDR3 contains 11 residues. Germline V gene lookup returns CDR1 SQVTM and CDR2 ANQGSEA. V trimming: 4 bases; J trimming: 8 bases; junction bases outside the gene matches: 3. In nucleotides, the CDR3 is TGCAGCGTTGGGACAGGGAGCGGCTACACCTTC. It yields the protein CSVGTGSGYTF.

This clonotype was seen a handful of times. The genes are TRBV29-1 and TRBJ2-3; D could derive from TRBD1 or TRBD2 (6 bases each). The V end was cut by 7 bases, the J end by 4 bases, with 18 bases between. Per germline, CDR1 SQVTM and CDR2 ANQGSEA. The CDR3 is 14 residues long. CDR3 bases: TGCAGCGGAGCGAGCTTAGGGGGGTCAGATACGCAGTATTTT. Translated: CSGASLGGSDTQYF.

A few counts support this clonotype. Just one base apart from a much larger clone, this may be a read error. V gene TRBV27 combines with J gene TRBJ2-1; TRBD2 agrees at 8 bases. Losses at the gene ends were 8 bases for V and 3 bases for J; bases not matched to a gene: 9. The CDR3 is 15 amino acids. Germline-derived CDR1 and CDR2 are MNHEY and SMNVEV (reference sequence). This CDR3 is CASVSARGVYNEQFF. The CDR3 DNA follows: TGTGCCAGCGTTTCCGCGCGGGGGGTCTACAATGAGCAGTTCTTC.

The chain combines TRBV6-2 or TRBV6-3 with TRBJ2-5; D is possibly TRBD2 (6 bases). V lost 4 bases and J 0 bases, leaving 9 bases between the germline ends. This CDR3 has 14 amino acids. Germline V gene data show CDR1 as MNHEY and CDR2 as SVGEGT. CDR3: CASSSSVYQETQYF. The CDR3 coding sequence is TGTGCCAGCAGTTCTAGCGTCTACCAAGAGACCCAGTACTTC.

The chain carries TRBV5-1 and TRBJ2-5; possible D gene TRBD2, 6 bases. The length of the CDR3 is 14 residues. Trimming took off 2 bases at V and 4 bases at J, with 12 bases between the two ends. Germline values: CDR1 SGHRS, CDR2 YFSETQ. The CDR3 region has the DNA TGCGCCAGCAGCTTCGGGGGTGCGGTAGAGACCCAGTACTTC. This codes for CASSFGGAVETQYF. Full variable domain (remainder filled in from reference TRBV5-1 and TRBJ2-5): KAGVTQTPRYLIKTRGQQVTLSCSPISGHRSVSWYQQTPGQGLQFLFEYFSETQRNKGNFPGRFSGRQFSNSRSEMNVSTLELGDSALYLCASSFGGAVETQYFGPGTRLLVL.

The chain recombines TRBV11-2 with TRBJ2-1; 7 bases agree with TRBD1. Germline CDR1 and CDR2: SGHAT and FQNNGV. This CDR3 is 17 amino acids long. Trimming cost V 5 bases and J 0 bases; bases outside gene matches: 10. DNA of the CDR3: TGTGCCAGCAGCCCCCACAGGGGACCCAGCTCCTACAATGAGCAGTTCTTC. Its translation: CASSPHRGPSSYNEQFF.

This clonotype has at least ten counts. Mismatch with germline at one junction end may stem from a read error. This chain links TRBV12-3 or TRBV12-4 with TRBJ2-4; a weak D match, TRBD1 (5 bases). This CDR3 is 13 amino acids long. The CDR3 is CASSLVQGNIQYF. The CDR3 DNA follows: TGTGCCAGCAGCTTAGTCCAGGGAAACATTCAGTACTTC.

The V call is TRBV7-9, the J call TRBJ2-7; TRBD1 aligns across 7 bases. CDR3 size: 13 residues. V lost 5 bases and J lost 2; bases outside the gene matches: 3. From germline, CDR1 is SEHNR and CDR2 FQNEAQ (reference sequence). CDR3 sequence (DNA): TGTGCCAGCAGCGAGGGGGCCACCTACGAGCAGTACTTC. Its protein product is CASSEGATYEQYF.

V usage is TRBV6-2 or TRBV6-3 and J usage is TRBJ2-4, with TRBD1 matching 7 bases. The J call could be wrong; TRBJ2-5 is a better fit for the DNA end. The CDR3 totals 14 residues. Germline loops: CDR1 MNHEY, CDR2 SVGEGT. CDR3 residues: CASSTGTVPGTQYF. CDR3 DNA sequence: TGTGCCAGCAGCACCGGGACAGTCCCGGGGACCCAGTACTTC.

The chain links TRBV5-1 to TRBJ2-1; either TRBD1 or TRBD2 may fit D (5 bases each). The J call may be wrong; the DNA end is better matched by TRBJ2-7. The CDR3 is 15 amino acids. The V gene's germline CDR1 is SGHRS and CDR2 YFSETQ. The CDR3 protein is CASSPEGIAYNEQYF. The CDR3 coding sequence is TGCGCCAGCAGCCCTGAGGGGATAGCATACAATGAGCAGTACTTC.

This clonotype was seen more than once but under ten times. The chain employs TRBV5-1 and TRBJ2-7; the D is unclear. Per germline, CDR1 SGHRS and CDR2 YFSETQ. This CDR3 comprises 11 residues. The germline V and J ends were trimmed by 0 bases and 8 bases, with 6 bases remaining between them. The CDR3 DNA is TGCGCCAGCAGCTTGGACTCTCAGCAGTACTTC. This encodes CASSLDSQQYF. The full variable domain, with the rest looked up from reference TRBV5-1 and TRBJ2-7, is KAGVTQTPRYLIKTRGQQVTLSCSPISGHRSVSWYQQTPGQGLQFLFEYFSETQRNKGNFPGRFSGRQFSNSRSEMNVSTLELGDSALYLCASSLDSQQYFGPGTRLTVT.

V and J are TRBV24-1 and TRBJ2-3; TRBD1 matches at 10 bases. This CDR3 has 16 amino acids. The V gene end was trimmed by 3 bases and the J gene end by 2 bases; junction bases not matched to a gene: 4. Germline lookup yields CDR1 KGHDR and CDR2 SFDVKD. This CDR3 is CATSDLRQGATDTQYF. The CDR3 nucleotides are TGTGCCACCAGTGATCTAAGACAGGGGGCCACAGATACGCAGTATTTT.

The chain employs TRBV7-2 and TRBJ2-3, with a weak D call TRBD2 (7 bases). Germline-derived CDR1 and CDR2 are SGHTA and FQGNSA. The V and J ends lost 5 bases and 2 bases respectively, with 14 bases between them. The CDR3 sequence is 15 residues long. CDR3 DNA: TGTGCCAGCAGCCGCGGGGGCTATTCCACAGATACGCAGTATTTT. Translated: CASSRGGYSTDTQYF.

J is TRBJ2-1 and V is TRBV6-2 or TRBV6-3; 9 positions agree with TRBD2. Trimming took 4 bases from V and 6 from J; bases not matched to a gene: 13. Germline V gene lookup returns CDR1 MNHEY and CDR2 SVGEGT. The CDR3 covers 17 residues. CDR3 sequence reads: CASSCSPNSGGLNEQFF. CDR3 DNA sequence: TGTGCCAGCAGTTGCTCCCCCAATAGCGGGGGCCTCAATGAGCAGTTCTTC.

V is TRBV20-1 and J is TRBJ1-2, with D unclear. V was trimmed by 3 bases and J by 2 bases, leaving 13 bases between them. CDR3 length: 14 residues. Germline V CDR1 and CDR2: DFQATT, SNEGSKA (reference sequence). CDR3 amino acids: CSAREPGGNYGYTF. The CDR3, as DNA: TGCAGTGCTAGGGAACCCGGAGGGAACTATGGCTACACCTTC.

The chain employs TRBV7-2 and TRBJ2-3; 12 bases map to TRBD2. CDR1 and CDR2 (germline): SGHTA, FQGNSA. This CDR3 is built from 16 residues. The J segment lost 6 bases and the V segment lost 5 bases, leaving 9 bases of the junction unmatched. The CDR3 sequence: CASSRASGGGRDTQYF. CDR3 sequence (DNA): TGTGCCAGCAGCCGAGCTAGCGGGGGGGGAAGGGATACGCAGTATTTT.